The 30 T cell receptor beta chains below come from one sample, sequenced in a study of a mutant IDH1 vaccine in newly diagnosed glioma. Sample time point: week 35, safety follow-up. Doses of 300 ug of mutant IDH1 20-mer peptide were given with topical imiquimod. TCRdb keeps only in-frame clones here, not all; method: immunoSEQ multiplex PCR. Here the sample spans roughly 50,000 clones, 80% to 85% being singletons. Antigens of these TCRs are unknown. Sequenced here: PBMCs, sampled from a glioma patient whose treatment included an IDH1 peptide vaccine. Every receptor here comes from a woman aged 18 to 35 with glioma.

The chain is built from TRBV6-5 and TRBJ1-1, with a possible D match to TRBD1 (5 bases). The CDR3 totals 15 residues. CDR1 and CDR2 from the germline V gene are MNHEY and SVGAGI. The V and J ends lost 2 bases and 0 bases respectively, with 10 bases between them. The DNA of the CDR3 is TGTGCCAGCAGTTACGGGGCAGCAATGAACACTGAAGCTTTCTTT. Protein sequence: CASSYGAAMNTEAFF.

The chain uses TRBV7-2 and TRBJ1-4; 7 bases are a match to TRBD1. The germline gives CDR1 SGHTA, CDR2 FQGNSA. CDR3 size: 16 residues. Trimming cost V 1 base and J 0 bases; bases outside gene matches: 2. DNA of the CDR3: TGTGCCAGCAGCTTAGTCAGGGGGGCAACTAATGAAAAACTGTTTTTT. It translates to CASSLVRGATNEKLFF.

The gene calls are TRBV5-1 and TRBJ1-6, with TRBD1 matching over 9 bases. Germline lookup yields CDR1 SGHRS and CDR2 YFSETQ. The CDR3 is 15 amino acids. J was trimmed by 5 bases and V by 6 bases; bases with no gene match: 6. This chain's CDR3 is CASTLQGADNSPLHF. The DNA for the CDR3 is TGCGCCAGCACCCTACAGGGGGCGGATAATTCACCCCTCCACTTT.

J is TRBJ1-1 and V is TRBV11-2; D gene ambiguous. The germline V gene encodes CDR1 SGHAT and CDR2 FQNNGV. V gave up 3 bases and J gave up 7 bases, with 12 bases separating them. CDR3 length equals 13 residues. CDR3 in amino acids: CASSFSNRYEAFF. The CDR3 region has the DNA TGTGCCAGCAGCTTCTCCAATCGTTATGAAGCTTTCTTT.

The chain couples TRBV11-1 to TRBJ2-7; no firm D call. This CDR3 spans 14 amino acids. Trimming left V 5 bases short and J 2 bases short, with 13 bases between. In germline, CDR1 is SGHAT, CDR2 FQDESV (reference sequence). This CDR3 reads CASSPSGLAYEQYF. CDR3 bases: TGTGCCAGCAGCCCCTCGGGTCTCGCCTACGAGCAGTACTTC.

CDR3 nucleotide sequence: TGTGCCAGCAGCGATAGTCAGGTGGTCCGCGAGCAGTACTTC. Protein sequence: CASSDSQVVREQYF. The chain combines TRBV5-4 with TRBJ2-7; D is unresolved. Germline values: CDR1 SGHNT, CDR2 YYREEE (reference sequence). This CDR3 has 14 residues. V shed 4 bases and J shed 6 bases, with 17 bases lying between them.

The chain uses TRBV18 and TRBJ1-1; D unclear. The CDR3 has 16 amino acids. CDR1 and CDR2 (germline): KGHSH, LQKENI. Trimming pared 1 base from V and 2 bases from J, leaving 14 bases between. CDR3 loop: CASSPLGGRANTEAFF. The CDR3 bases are TGTGCCAGCTCACCACTTGGCGGAAGAGCCAACACTGAAGCTTTCTTT.

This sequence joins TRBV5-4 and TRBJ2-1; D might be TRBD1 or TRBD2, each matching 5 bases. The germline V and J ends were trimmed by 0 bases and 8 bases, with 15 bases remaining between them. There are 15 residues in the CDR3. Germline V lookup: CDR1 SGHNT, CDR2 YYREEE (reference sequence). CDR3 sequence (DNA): TGTGCCAGCAGCTTGGGAGCTGGGGGTTTGGATGAGCAGTTCTTC. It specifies CASSLGAGGLDEQFF.

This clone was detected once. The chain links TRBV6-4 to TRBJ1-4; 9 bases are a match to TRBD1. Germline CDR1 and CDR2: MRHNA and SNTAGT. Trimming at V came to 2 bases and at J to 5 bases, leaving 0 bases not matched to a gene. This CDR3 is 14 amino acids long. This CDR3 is CASSDGTGNEKLFF. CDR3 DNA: TGTGCCAGCAGTGACGGGACAGGGAATGAAAAACTGTTTTTT.

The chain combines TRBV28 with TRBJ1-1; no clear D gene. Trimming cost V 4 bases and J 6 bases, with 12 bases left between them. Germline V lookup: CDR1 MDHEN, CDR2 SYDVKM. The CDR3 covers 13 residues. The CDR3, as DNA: TGTGCCAGCAGTTCACGCTTCTTGGCTGAAGCTTTCTTT. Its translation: CASSSRFLAEAFF.

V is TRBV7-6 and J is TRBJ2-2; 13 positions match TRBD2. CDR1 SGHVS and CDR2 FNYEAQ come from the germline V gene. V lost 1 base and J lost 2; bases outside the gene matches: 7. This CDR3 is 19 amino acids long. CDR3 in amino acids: CASSLEGLAGILNTGELFF. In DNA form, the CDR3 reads TGTGCCAGCAGCTTAGAGGGACTAGCGGGGATCCTAAACACCGGGGAGCTGTTTTTT. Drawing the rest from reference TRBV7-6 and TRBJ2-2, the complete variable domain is GAGVSQSPRYKVTKRGQDVALRCDPISGHVSLYWYRQALGQGPEFLTYFNYEAQQDKSGLPNDRFSAERPEGSISTLTIQRTEQRDSAMYRCASSLEGLAGILNTGELFFGEGSRLTVL.

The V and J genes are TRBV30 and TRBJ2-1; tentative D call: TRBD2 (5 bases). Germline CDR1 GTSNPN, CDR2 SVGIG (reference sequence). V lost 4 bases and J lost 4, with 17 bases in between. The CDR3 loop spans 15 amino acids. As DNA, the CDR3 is TGTGCCTGGAAGTTGGTGGGGAGTTTATACAATGAGCAGTTCTTC. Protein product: CAWKLVGSLYNEQFF.

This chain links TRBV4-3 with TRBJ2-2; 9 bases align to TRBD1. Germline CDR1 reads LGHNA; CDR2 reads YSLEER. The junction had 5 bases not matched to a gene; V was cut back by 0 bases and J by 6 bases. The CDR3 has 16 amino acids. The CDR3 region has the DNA TGCGCCAGCAGCCAAGATCCGACAGGGGGGGCCGGGGAGCTGTTTTTT. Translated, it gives CASSQDPTGGAGELFF.

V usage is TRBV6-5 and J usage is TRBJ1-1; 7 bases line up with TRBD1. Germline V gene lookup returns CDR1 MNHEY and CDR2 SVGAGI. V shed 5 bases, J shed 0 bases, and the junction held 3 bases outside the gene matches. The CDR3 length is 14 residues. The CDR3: CASSRDSMNTEAFF. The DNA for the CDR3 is TGTGCCAGCAGTCGGGACAGCATGAACACTGAAGCTTTCTTT.

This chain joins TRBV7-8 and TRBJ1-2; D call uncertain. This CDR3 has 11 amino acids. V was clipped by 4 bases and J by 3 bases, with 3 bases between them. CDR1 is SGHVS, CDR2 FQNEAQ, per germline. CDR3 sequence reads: CASSWDYGYTF. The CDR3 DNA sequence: TGTGCCAGCAGCTGGGACTATGGCTACACCTTC.

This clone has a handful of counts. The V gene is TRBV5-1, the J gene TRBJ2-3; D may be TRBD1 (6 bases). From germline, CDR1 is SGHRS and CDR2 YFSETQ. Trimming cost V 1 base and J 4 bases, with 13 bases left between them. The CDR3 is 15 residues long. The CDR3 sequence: CASSLYGWGPDTQYF. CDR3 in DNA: TGCGCCAGCAGCTTGTATGGCTGGGGGCCAGATACGCAGTATTTT. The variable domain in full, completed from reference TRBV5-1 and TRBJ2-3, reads KAGVTQTPRYLIKTRGQQVTLSCSPISGHRSVSWYQQTPGQGLQFLFEYFSETQRNKGNFPGRFSGRQFSNSRSEMNVSTLELGDSALYLCASSLYGWGPDTQYFGPGTRLTVL.

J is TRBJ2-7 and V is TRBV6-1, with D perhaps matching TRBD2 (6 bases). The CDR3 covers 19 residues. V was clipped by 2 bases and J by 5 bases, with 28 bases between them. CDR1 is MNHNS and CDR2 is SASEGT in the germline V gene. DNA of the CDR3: TGTGCCAGCAGTGAATTCGGAGGGCAACGTCGGACAATTCCCGACGAGCAGTACTTC. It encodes CASSEFGGQRRTIPDEQYF.

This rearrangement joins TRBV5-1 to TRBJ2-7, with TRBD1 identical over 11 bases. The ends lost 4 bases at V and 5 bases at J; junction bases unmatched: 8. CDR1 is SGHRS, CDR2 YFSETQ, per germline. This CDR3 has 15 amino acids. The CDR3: CASSIRDRGFDEQYF. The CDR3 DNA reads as TGCGCCAGCAGCATCCGGGACAGGGGGTTCGACGAGCAGTACTTC.

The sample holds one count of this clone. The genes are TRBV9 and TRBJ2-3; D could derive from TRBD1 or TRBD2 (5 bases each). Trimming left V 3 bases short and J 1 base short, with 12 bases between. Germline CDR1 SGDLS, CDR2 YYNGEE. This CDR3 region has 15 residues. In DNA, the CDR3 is TGTGCCAGCAGCGGAGAGGGGAGAGGCACAGATACGCAGTATTTT. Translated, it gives CASSGEGRGTDTQYF.

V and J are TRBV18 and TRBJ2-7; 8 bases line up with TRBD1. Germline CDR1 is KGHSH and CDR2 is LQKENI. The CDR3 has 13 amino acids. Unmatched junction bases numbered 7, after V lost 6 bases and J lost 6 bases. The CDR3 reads CASSLTDRVEQYF. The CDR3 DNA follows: TGTGCCAGCTCCCTAACGGACAGGGTCGAGCAGTACTTC.

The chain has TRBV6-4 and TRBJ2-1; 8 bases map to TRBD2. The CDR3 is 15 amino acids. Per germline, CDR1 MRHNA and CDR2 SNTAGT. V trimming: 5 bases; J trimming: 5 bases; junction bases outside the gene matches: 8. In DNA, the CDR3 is TGTGCCAGCAGTCCCACAGGGACTAGTAACAATGAGCAGTTCTTC. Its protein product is CASSPTGTSNNEQFF.

CDR3 bases: TGCGCCAGCAGCCCGCAGGGGGGCCGTATGAACACTGAAGCTTTCTTT. Translated, it gives CASSPQGGRMNTEAFF. The genes are TRBV4-1 and TRBJ1-1, with 7 bases fitting TRBD1. Trimming cost V 4 bases and J 0 bases; bases outside gene matches: 8. The CDR3 covers 16 residues. Germline V CDR1 and CDR2: MGHRA, YSYEKL.

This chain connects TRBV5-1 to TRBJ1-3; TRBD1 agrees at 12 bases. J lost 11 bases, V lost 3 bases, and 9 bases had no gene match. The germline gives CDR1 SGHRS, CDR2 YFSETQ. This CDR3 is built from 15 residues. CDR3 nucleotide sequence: TGCGCCAGCAGCTCCGGGACAGGGGGCCCTAGCGCCATATATTTT. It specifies CASSSGTGGPSAIYF.

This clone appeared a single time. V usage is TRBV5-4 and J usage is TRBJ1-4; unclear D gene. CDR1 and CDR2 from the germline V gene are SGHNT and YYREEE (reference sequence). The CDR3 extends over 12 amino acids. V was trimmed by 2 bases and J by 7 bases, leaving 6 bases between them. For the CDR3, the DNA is TGTGCCAGCAGCTTTCCCGGTGAAAAACTGTTTTTT. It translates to CASSFPGEKLFF.

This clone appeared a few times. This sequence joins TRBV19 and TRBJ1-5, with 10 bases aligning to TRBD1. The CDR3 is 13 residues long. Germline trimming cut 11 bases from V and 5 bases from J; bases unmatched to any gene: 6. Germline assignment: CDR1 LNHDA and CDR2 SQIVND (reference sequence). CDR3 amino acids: CAATTGGDQPQHF. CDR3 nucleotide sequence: TGTGCCGCCACGACAGGGGGCGATCAGCCCCAGCATTTT. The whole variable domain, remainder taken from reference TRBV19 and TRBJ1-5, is DGGITQSPKYLFRKEGQNVTLSCEQNLNHDAMYWYRQDPGQGLRLIYYSQIVNDFQKGDIAEGYSVSREKKESFPLTVTSAQKNPTAFYLCAATTGGDQPQHFGDGTRLSIL.

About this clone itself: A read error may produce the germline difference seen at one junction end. CDR3 loop: CASSPQGLAENF. CDR3 DNA sequence: TGTGCCAGCAGCCCACAGGGACTAGCGGAGAACTTC. This sequence joins TRBV5-6 and TRBJ2-7; 11 bases are shared with TRBD2. Germline CDR1 and CDR2: SGHDT and YYEEEE. This CDR3 is 12 amino acids long.

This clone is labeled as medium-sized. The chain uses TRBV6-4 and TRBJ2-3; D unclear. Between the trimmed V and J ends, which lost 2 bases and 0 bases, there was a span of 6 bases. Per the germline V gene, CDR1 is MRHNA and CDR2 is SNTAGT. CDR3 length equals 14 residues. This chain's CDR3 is CASSDGTSTDTQYF. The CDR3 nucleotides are TGTGCCAGCAGTGACGGTACTAGCACAGATACGCAGTATTTT.

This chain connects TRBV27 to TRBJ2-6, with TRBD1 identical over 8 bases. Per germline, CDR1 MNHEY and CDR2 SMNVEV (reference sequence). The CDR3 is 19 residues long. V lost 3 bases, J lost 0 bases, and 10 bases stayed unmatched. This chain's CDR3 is CASSFLPRQGFSGANVLTF. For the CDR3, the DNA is TGTGCCAGCAGTTTTCTCCCGAGACAGGGGTTCTCTGGGGCCAACGTCCTGACTTTC.

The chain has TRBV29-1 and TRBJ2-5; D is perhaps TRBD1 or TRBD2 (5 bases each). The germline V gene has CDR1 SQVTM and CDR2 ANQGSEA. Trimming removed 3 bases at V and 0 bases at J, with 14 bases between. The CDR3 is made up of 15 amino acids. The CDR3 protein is CSVEEPGRYQETQYF. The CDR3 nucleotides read TGCAGCGTTGAGGAACCGGGACGCTACCAAGAGACCCAGTACTTC.

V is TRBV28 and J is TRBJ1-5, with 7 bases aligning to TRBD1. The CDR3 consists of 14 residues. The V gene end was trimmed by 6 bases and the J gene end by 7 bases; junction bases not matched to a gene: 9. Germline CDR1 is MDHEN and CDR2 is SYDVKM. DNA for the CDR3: TGTGCCAGCAGGAAAACAGGGGACCGGCAGCCCCAGCATTTT. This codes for CASRKTGDRQPQHF.